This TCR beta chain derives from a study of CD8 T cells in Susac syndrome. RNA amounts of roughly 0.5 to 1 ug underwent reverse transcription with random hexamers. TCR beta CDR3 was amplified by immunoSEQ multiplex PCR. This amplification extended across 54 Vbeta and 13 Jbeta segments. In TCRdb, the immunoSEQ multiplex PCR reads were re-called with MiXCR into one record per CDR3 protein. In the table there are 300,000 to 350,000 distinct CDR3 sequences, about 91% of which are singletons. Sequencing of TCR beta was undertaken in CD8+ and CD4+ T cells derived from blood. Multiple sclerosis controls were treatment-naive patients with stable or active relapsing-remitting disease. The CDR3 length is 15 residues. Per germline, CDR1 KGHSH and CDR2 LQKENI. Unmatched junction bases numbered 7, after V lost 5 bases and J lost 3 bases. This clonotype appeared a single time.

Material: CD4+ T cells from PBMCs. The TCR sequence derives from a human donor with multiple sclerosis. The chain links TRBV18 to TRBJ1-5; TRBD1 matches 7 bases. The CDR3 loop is CASSAAGGLNQPQHF. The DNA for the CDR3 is TGTGCCAGCTCAGCCGCAGGGGGACTCAATCAGCCCCAGCATTTT. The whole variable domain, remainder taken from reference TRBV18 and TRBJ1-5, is NAGVMQNPRHLVRRRGQEARLRCSPMKGHSHVYWYRQLPEEGLKFMVYLQKENIIDESGMPKERFSAEFPKEGPSILRIQQVVRGDSAAYFCASSAAGGLNQPQHFGDGTRLSIL.